This is a list of T cell receptor beta chains from one sample in a study of T cells after yellow fever vaccination. MiXCR was run by TCRdb on the 5' RACE reads, yielding one entry per CDR3 protein. The table lists 250,000 to 400,000 distinct CDR3 sequences, approximately 4% of them singletons. This material consisted of PBMCs, taken 15 days after the yellow fever booster vaccination. These receptors originate from a young man who received the YFV17D yellow fever vaccine. Both conserved end residues are part of each CDR3. The order of the fields is V gene, J gene, CDR3 protein.

TRBV29-1	TRBJ2-5	CSVEPRGSQETQYF
TRBV4-2	TRBJ1-2	CASSPTSGGPQFYGYTF
TRBV18	TRBJ2-3	CASSSFGGVSTDTQYF
TRBV27	TRBJ2-2	CASRYTGELFF
TRBV7-2	TRBJ2-5	CASSLGDRGTWLETQYF
TRBV4-3	TRBJ2-1	CASSQEKGLNEQFF
TRBV2	TRBJ2-3	CASSRDRGGPDTQYF
TRBV3-1	TRBJ2-1	CASSRGTISYNEQFF
TRBV5-1	TRBJ2-3	CASSSDGSTDTQYF
TRBV7-2	TRBJ2-5	CASSPQYQETQYF
TRBV10-3	TRBJ1-1	CAIRAGGQGGTEAFF
TRBV9	TRBJ2-2	CASSVDLRRNTGELFF
TRBV6-5	TRBJ2-1	CASSYSRGYSYNEQFF
TRBV9	TRBJ1-6	CASSGEGGHSPLHF
TRBV27	TRBJ1-1	CASSIHRGGPEAFF
TRBV6-1	TRBJ1-3	CASTIGRGTGNTIYF
TRBV3-1	TRBJ2-5	CASIEGGSVTQYF
TRBV12-3/TRBV12-4	TRBJ1-4	CASSFSAANEKLFF
TRBV12-5	TRBJ2-7	CASGPYRAGGYEQYF
TRBV20-1	TRBJ1-1	CSAKPRKGALNTEAFF
TRBV5-1	TRBJ2-5	CASSLASLAGGYQETQYF
TRBV7-2	TRBJ1-4	CASSRFPTGYNEKLFF
TRBV6-1	TRBJ1-1	CASSEQEGTEAFF
TRBV7-2	TRBJ1-1	CASSFVGTPLGTEAFF